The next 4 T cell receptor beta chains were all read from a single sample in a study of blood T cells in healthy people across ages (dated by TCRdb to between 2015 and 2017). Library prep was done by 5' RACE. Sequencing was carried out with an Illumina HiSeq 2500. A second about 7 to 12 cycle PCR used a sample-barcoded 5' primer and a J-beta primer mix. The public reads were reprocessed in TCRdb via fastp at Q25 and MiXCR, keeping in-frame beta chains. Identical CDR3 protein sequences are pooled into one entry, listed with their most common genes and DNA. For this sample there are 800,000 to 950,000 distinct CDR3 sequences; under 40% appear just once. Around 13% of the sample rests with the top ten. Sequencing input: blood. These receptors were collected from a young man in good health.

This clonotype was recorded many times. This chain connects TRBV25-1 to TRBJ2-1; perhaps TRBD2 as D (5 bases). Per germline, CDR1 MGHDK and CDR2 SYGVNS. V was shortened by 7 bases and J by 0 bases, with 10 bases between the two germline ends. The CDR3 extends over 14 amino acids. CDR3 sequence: CASNRGGSYNEQFF. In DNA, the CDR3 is TGTGCCAGCAATCGGGGTGGCTCCTACAATGAGCAGTTCTTC. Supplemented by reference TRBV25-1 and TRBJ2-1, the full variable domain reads EADIYQTPRYLVIGTGKKITLECSQTMGHDKMYWYQQDPGMELHLIHYSYGVNSTEKGDLSSESTVSRIRTEHFPLTLESARPSHTSQYLCASNRGGSYNEQFFGPGTRLTVL.

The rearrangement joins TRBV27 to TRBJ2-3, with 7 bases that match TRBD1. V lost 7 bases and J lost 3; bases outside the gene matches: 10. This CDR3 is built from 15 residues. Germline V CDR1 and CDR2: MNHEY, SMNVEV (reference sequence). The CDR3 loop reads CASTEQGTLTDTQYF. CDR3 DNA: TGTGCCAGCACTGAACAGGGGACCCTAACAGATACGCAGTATTTT.

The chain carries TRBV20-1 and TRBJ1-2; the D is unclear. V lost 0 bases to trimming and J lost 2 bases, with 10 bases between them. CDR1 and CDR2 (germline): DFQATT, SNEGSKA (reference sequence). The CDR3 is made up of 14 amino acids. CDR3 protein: CSARDSRVNYGYTF. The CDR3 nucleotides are TGCAGTGCTAGAGATTCGCGGGTCAACTATGGCTACACCTTC.

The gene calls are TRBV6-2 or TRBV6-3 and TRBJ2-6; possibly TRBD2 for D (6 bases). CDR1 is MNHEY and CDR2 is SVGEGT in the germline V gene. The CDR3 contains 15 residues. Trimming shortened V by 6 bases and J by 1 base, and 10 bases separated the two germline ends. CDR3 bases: TGTGCCAGCAGCCCGACTAGTTCTGGGGCCAACGTCCTGACTTTC. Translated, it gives CASSPTSSGANVLTF.